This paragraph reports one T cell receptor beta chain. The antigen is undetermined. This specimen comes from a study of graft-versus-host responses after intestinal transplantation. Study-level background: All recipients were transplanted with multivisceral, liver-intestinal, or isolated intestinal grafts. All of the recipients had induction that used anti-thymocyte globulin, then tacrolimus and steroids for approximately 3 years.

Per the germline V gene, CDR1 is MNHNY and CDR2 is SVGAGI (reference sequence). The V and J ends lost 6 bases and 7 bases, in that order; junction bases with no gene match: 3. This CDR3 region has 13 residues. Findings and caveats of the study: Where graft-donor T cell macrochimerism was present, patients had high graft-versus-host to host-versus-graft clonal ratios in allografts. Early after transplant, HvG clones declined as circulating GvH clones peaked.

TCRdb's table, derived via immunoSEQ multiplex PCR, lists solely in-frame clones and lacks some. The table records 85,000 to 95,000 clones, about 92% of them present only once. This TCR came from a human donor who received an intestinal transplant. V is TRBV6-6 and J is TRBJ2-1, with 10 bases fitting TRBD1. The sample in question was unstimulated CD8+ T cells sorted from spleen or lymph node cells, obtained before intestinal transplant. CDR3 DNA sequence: TGTGCCAGCAGGAGGACAGGGGGAAATGAGCAGTTCTTC. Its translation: CASRRTGGNEQFF.